This T cell receptor (beta chain) stems from a study of lymphopenia after photon versus proton radiotherapy. Findings and limits, study-wide: Proton therapy kept repertoires fairly stable, unlike photons, which gained effector/memory cells.

The V gene's germline CDR1 is LNHDA and CDR2 SQIVND (reference sequence). CDR3 size: 15 residues. Trimming took off 1 base at V and 3 bases at J, with 10 bases between the two ends. TCRdb's table, derived via immunoSEQ multiplex PCR, lists solely in-frame clones and lacks some. The sample lists under 75,000 clones, approximately 90% occurring once. Turning to this clone: No antigen is known for it.

The chain uses TRBV19 and TRBJ1-5; no clear D gene. The sample was peripheral blood, taken from a patient treated with photon-based radiotherapy. The sequence derives from a woman in her forties with cholangiocarcinoma. The CDR3 DNA reads as TGTGCCAGTAGTATAGTAGGGTTCGACAATCAGCCCCAGCATTTT. Translation gives CASSIVGFDNQPQHF. Supplemented by reference TRBV19 and TRBJ1-5, the full variable domain reads DGGITQSPKYLFRKEGQNVTLSCEQNLNHDAMYWYRQDPGQGLRLIYYSQIVNDFQKGDIAEGYSVSREKKESFPLTVTSAQKNPTAFYLCASSIVGFDNQPQHFGDGTRLSIL.